The sample holds a few counts of the clone carrying this TCR beta chain. Per the germline V gene, CDR1 is SGDLS and CDR2 is YYNGEE. The length of the CDR3 is 16 residues. Trimming removed 2 bases at V and 1 base at J, with 15 bases between. This entry is derived from a study of blood T cell repertoires in COVID-19. Original processing methods: From reference gene primer amplification, estimates of nucleated cell counts were derived. Sequencing used immunoSEQ multiplex PCR; TCRdb keeps in-frame clones, though not all of them. That table gives V, J and clone size, and the DNA gave D and trimming. The sample lists approximately 71,000 clones, around three quarters occurring once.

The sequenced material came from peripheral blood. The receptor comes from a man between 60 and 75 years old with active or convalescent COVID-19. The chain carries TRBV9 and TRBJ2-5; D may be TRBD2 (6 bases). CDR3 nucleotides: TGTGCCAGCAGCGTGAATGTCGGGGGTTCCCAAGAGACCCAGTACTTC. Amino acid sequence: CASSVNVGGSQETQYF.